This record concerns one TCR beta chain sequence. Its antigen is unknown. Healthy donors of bone marrow made up the group. The sample originates from a study of cytomegalovirus exposure and HLA in healthy donors. The length of the CDR3 is 13 residues. Germline CDR1 reads KGHSH; CDR2 reads LQKENI. V lost 3 bases, J lost 8 bases, and 11 bases lay in between. The PCR used 60 Vbeta and 13 Jbeta primers. Data came from immunoSEQ multiplex PCR; TCRdb stores just in-frame clones and leaves some out. The sample holds roughly 150,000 clones, more than 60% seen once. Notes on the study in general: In a later analysis, TCR beta V- and J-gene trimming was associated with a missense DCLRE1C variant.

This clonotype originated in a woman aged 40-49 years in good health and CMV-seropositive. The J gene is TRBJ1-3, the V gene TRBV18; no clear D. Sequenced input: PBMCs. The CDR3 nucleotides are TGTGCCAGCTCACCTTGGGAGACGGACACCATATATTTT. It specifies CASSPWETDTIYF.